Presented here are 5 T cell receptor beta chains from one specimen sequenced in a study of T cell repertoires in cytomegalovirus infection. TCRdb called the reads again in MiXCR, with one record for every CDR3 protein. Among fewer than 350,000 distinct CDR3 sequences listed, around a tenth were seen once. What was sequenced was PBMCs. These receptor sequences come from a human donor in good health (CMV status not recorded). Some clones in this sample may be carry-over from other donors' samples.

The chain is built from TRBV6-5 and TRBJ2-1; 12 nucleotides agree with TRBD2. This CDR3 has 15 amino acids. V gave up 2 bases and J gave up 8 bases; unmatched junction bases: 4. Germline CDR1 reads MNHEY; CDR2 reads SVGAGI. The CDR3 DNA sequence: TGTGCCAGCAGTTACCTAGCGGGAGGGCCGTATGAGCAGTTCTTC. It is translated as CASSYLAGGPYEQFF.

The rearrangement uses TRBV7-2 and TRBJ1-6, with 11 bases fitting TRBD1. The V segment lost 5 bases and the J segment 9 bases; nucleotides outside the gene matches: 15. The CDR3 covers 18 residues. Germline-derived CDR1 and CDR2 are SGHTA and FQGNSA. CDR3 sequence (DNA): TGTGCCAGCAGCCATGGGTGGTTTGGACAGGGGGCAGGTTCACCCCTCCACTTT. Protein sequence: CASSHGWFGQGAGSPLHF.

This clonotype was detected many times. This chain uses TRBV4-2 with TRBJ2-7; 7 nucleotides match TRBD1. V gave up 4 bases and J gave up 0 bases; unmatched junction bases: 12. This CDR3 is 17 amino acids long. The germline V gene encodes CDR1 LGHNA and CDR2 YNFKEQ. The CDR3 here is CASSPSNDRAASYEQYF. The CDR3 bases are TGTGCCAGCAGCCCCTCAAACGACAGGGCGGCCTCCTACGAGCAGTACTTC.

This clonotype came up many times. The chain has TRBV7-2 and TRBJ2-5; D might be TRBD1 or TRBD2, each matching 6 bases. CDR1 and CDR2 from the germline V gene are SGHTA and FQGNSA. The CDR3 extends over 18 amino acids. Trimming shortened V by 5 bases and J by 3 bases, and 25 bases separated the two germline ends. The CDR3 nucleotides are TGTGCCAGCAGCCAGGTGGGGGGCCGGGATTCCCCCAAAGAGACCCAGTACTTC. It translates to CASSQVGGRDSPKETQYF. Complete variable domain (other parts from reference TRBV7-2 and TRBJ2-5): GAGVSQSPSNKVTEKGKDVELRCDPISGHTALYWYRQSLGQGLEFLIYFQGNSAPDKSGLPSDRFSAERTGGSVSTLTIQRTQQEDSAVYLCASSQVGGRDSPKETQYFGPGTRLLVL.

The gene calls are TRBV7-9 and TRBJ2-7; TRBD2 agrees at 8 bases. Germline CDR1 and CDR2: SEHNR and FQNEAQ (reference sequence). V gave up 1 base and J gave up 1 base; unmatched junction bases: 9. CDR3 length equals 17 residues. This CDR3 is CASSLEGSGRASYEQYF. The CDR3 nucleotides read TGTGCCAGCAGCTTAGAGGGGAGCGGGAGAGCGTCCTACGAGCAGTACTTC.